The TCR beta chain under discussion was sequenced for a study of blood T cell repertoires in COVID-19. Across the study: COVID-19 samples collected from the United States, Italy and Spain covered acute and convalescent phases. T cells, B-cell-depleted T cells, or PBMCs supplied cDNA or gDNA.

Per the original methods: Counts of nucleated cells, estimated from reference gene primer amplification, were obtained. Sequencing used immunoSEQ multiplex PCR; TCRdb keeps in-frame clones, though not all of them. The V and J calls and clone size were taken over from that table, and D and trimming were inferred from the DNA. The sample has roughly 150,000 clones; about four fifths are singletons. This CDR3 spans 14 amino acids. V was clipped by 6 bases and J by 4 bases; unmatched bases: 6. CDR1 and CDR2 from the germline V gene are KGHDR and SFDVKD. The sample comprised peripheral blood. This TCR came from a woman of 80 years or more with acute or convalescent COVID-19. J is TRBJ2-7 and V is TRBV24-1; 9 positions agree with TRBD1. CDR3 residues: CATSTGGAVYEQYF. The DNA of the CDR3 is TGTGCCACCAGTACAGGGGGCGCGGTGTACGAGCAGTACTTC.